The entry below gives a single TCR beta chain sequence along with its context. As yet, its antigen is unknown. This specimen belongs to a study of cytomegalovirus exposure and HLA in healthy donors. Across the study: A data release that came early held some 84 million unique TCRs from HLA-typed donors. Findings and limits, study-wide: Within an earlier analysis, most TCR beta V segments proved productive either about 87% or about 30% of the time. Later on, a genetic analysis was performed. It linked a missense variant in DCLRE1C with V- and J-gene trimming of TCR beta.

Primers: 60 Vbeta forward and 13 Jbeta reverse. In the authors' methods: A later analysis counted 80 million or so unique TCR beta chains, around 11 million shared. Measured with immunoSEQ multiplex PCR; TCRdb has only the in-frame clones, and not every one. For V, J and clone size, that table is used; D and trimming come from the DNA. The sample holds about 150,000 clones, roughly 80% seen once. This clonotype was sampled from a male donor in good health and CMV-seronegative. Sequences were obtained from PBMCs.

The CDR3 DNA follows: TGTGCCAGCTCCCCTCCAGGGTCCTACTACGAGCAGTACTTC. Translation: CASSPPGSYYEQYF. The V call is TRBV18, the J call TRBJ2-7; tentatively, D is TRBD1 (5 bases). Germline CDR1 is KGHSH and CDR2 is LQKENI. V was clipped by 6 bases and J by 3 bases, with 15 bases between them. This CDR3 has 14 residues.